Presented here are 9 T cell receptor beta chains from one specimen sequenced in a study of blood T cell repertoires in COVID-19 (dated by TCRdb to 2020 to 2021). To prepare the library, the immunoSEQ multiplex PCR assay was applied. Drawn from immuneACCESS, this table holds only the in-frame rearrangements with V and J called that TCRdb kept. Clones are partly lost; checked studies trace under half to an unresolved V gene and leave the rest unexplained. In this sample the table shows roughly 250,000 clones, less than 90% of which occur a single time. Less than 3% of the sample goes to the ten largest clones. The sample consisted of PBMCs or T cells enriched from blood (not recorded which). These receptors all come from a woman in her fifties or sixties who had recovered from COVID-19.

The genes are TRBV30 and TRBJ1-3; no reliable D call. With 0 bases removed from V and 2 bases from J, the gap between germline ends came to 5 bases. CDR3 length: 13 amino acids. CDR1 GTSNPN and CDR2 SVGIG come from the germline V gene (reference sequence). The CDR3, as DNA: TGTGCCTGGAGTGTACCAGCTGGAAACACCATATATTTT. Protein product: CAWSVPAGNTIYF.

The chain links TRBV27 to TRBJ1-6; D remains ambiguous. CDR3 length equals 16 residues. V lost 9 bases and J lost 0, with 15 bases in between. From germline, CDR1 is MNHEY and CDR2 SMNVEV (reference sequence). DNA for the CDR3: TGTGCCAGTAGCCCGAGGGCAAGCTCCTATAATTCACCCCTCCACTTT. Amino acids: CASSPRASSYNSPLHF.

This sequence joins TRBV28 and TRBJ2-7; TRBD1 agrees at 7 bases. CDR3 length: 14 residues. CDR1 MDHEN and CDR2 SYDVKM come from the germline V gene. With V trimmed by 6 bases and J by 3 bases, 8 bases remained unmatched. The DNA of the CDR3 is TGTGCCAGCAGCCCCCTACAGGGGTACTACGAGCAGTACTTC. Protein sequence: CASSPLQGYYEQYF.

V usage is TRBV7-6 and J usage is TRBJ2-7, with 9 bases lining up with TRBD2. CDR1 and CDR2 (germline): SGHVS, FNYEAQ. CDR3 length: 14 residues. The V gene end was trimmed by 6 bases and the J gene end by 3 bases; junction bases not matched to a gene: 6. This CDR3 reads CASSLREGNYEQYF. The CDR3 DNA reads as TGTGCCAGCAGTCTGCGGGAGGGCAACTACGAGCAGTACTTC.

The V and J genes are TRBV11-3 and TRBJ2-1; 11 bases fit TRBD2. Germline assignment: CDR1 SGHNT and CDR2 YENEEA. The CDR3 totals 18 residues. J was trimmed by 4 bases and V by 1 base; bases with no gene match: 9. CDR3 DNA sequence: TGTGCCAGCAGCTTAGTTACTACTAGCGGGAGTGTTTACAATGAGCAGTTCTTC. Translation: CASSLVTTSGSVYNEQFF.

The J gene is TRBJ2-6, the V gene TRBV6-2 or TRBV6-3; D possibly corresponds to TRBD1 (6 bases). This CDR3 has 17 residues. Germline-derived CDR1 and CDR2 are MNHEY and SVGEGT. Trimming removed 4 bases at V and 0 bases at J, with 13 bases between. The CDR3 bases are TGTGCCAGCAGTTCCTCGGGACACTACTCTGGGGCCAACGTCCTGACTTTC. Amino acid sequence: CASSSSGHYSGANVLTF.

This chain joins TRBV19 and TRBJ1-5; TRBD1 is a possible D gene (6 bases). The CDR3 spans 16 residues. V lost 3 bases and J lost 1, with 13 bases in between. CDR1 and CDR2 from the germline V gene are LNHDA and SQIVND (reference sequence). The CDR3 DNA reads as TGTGCCAGTAGTATGTCCTACGGACAGAGCAATCAGCCCCAGCATTTT. Residues: CASSMSYGQSNQPQHF. The full variable domain, in which reference TRBV19 and TRBJ1-5 provide the parts outside the CDR3, is DGGITQSPKYLFRKEGQNVTLSCEQNLNHDAMYWYRQDPGQGLRLIYYSQIVNDFQKGDIAEGYSVSREKKESFPLTVTSAQKNPTAFYLCASSMSYGQSNQPQHFGDGTRLSIL.

The V call is TRBV7-8, the J call TRBJ2-1; 10 nucleotides agree with TRBD2. J lost 9 bases, V lost 4 bases, and 12 bases had no gene match. Germline V gene data show CDR1 as SGHVS and CDR2 as FQNEAQ. This CDR3 spans 16 amino acids. CDR3 in DNA: TGTGCCAGCAGCTCCAGAAGCCTAGCGGGAGCTCGTGAGCAGTTCTTC. It specifies CASSSRSLAGAREQFF.

This chain joins TRBV7-3 and TRBJ2-2, with D perhaps TRBD2 (6 bases). Germline CDR1 and CDR2: SGHTA and FQGTGA. Trimming pared 6 bases from V and 10 bases from J, leaving 12 bases between. This CDR3 is built from 12 residues. CDR3 DNA: TGTGCCAGCAGTTGGGGGGACGAGGAGCTGTTTTTT. Amino acid sequence: CASSWGDEELFF.